This entry lists 4 T cell receptor beta chains sequenced from one sample in a study of T cell responses to AZD1222 COVID-19 vaccine. Clones were sequenced by immunoSEQ multiplex PCR, and TCRdb holds only the in-frame ones, with some missing. The profile shows some 280,000 clones, 94% of them singletons. The sample consisted of peripheral blood, taken 28 days after the second AZD1222 dose. These receptors were taken from an adult who received the AZD1222 COVID-19 vaccine.

The CDR3: CASGCGGHDTYEQYF. The CDR3 coding sequence is TGTGCCAGCGGGTGCGGGGGCCACGACACCTACGAGCAGTACTTC. The chain joins TRBV21-1 to TRBJ2-7; the table's D gene call, TRBD2, was not cross checked with the DNA. TRBV21-1 is a pseudogene. This CDR3 is built from 15 residues.

This rearrangement joins TRBV18 to TRBJ1-2; possible D gene TRBD1, 6 bases. The CDR3 loop spans 15 amino acids. Germline CDR1 KGHSH, CDR2 LQKENI. V lost 6 bases and J lost 7, with 21 bases in between. CDR3 in amino acids: CASSKLRGEEVGYTF. DNA of the CDR3: TGTGCCAGCTCGAAACTCAGGGGTGAGGAGGTTGGCTACACCTTC.

The chain couples TRBV3-1 (or the pseudogene TRBV3-2) to TRBJ1-2, with D perhaps TRBD1 (6 bases). CDR3 size: 14 residues. CDR1 LGHDT and CDR2 YNNKEL come from the germline V gene (reference sequence). Trimming pared 5 bases from V and 3 bases from J, leaving 13 bases between. CDR3 residues: CASSGQQGYYGYTF. DNA for the CDR3: TGTGCCAGCAGCGGACAACAGGGATACTATGGCTACACCTTC.

This rearrangement joins TRBV20-1 to TRBJ2-3; D not resolved. The CDR3 has 16 amino acids. CDR1 is DFQATT and CDR2 is SNEGSKA in the germline V gene (reference sequence). The V end was cut by 3 bases, the J end by 0 bases, with 16 bases between. The CDR3 sequence is CSASGLLGKSTDTQYF. The CDR3 DNA is TGCAGTGCTAGTGGGCTGCTGGGGAAGAGCACAGATACGCAGTATTTT.